Reported below is one T cell receptor (beta chain). This entry comes from a study of blood T cell repertoires in COVID-19. As for the study in general: The cDNA or gDNA used as material had been derived from T cells, B-cell-depleted T cells, or PBMCs.

Method: immunoSEQ multiplex PCR; TCRdb's copy keeps in-frame clones and lacks some. The profile shows under 60,000 clones, approximately 82% of them singletons. Input material: peripheral blood. The TCR was taken from a human donor in a cohort sampled during active COVID-19.

CDR3 nucleotides: TGTGCCAGCAGCTTAGGTTACAGGAATTCCTATGGCTACACCTTC. This translates into CASSLGYRNSYGYTF. The chain combines TRBV11-2 with TRBJ1-2, with D tentatively TRBD1 (5 bases). CDR3 length: 15 amino acids. CDR1 and CDR2 from the germline V gene are SGHAT and FQNNGV. V shed 1 base and J shed 4 bases, with 13 bases lying between them.